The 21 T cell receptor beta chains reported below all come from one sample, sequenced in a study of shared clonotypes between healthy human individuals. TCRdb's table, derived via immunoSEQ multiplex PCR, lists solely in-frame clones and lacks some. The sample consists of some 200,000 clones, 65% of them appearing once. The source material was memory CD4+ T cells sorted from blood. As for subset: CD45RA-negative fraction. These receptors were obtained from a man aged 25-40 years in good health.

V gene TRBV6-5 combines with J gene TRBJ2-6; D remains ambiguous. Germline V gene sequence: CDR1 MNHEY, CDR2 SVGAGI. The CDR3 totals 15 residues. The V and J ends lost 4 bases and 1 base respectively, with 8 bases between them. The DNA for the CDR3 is TGTGCCAGCAGTTTTCAGTCGTCTGGGGCCAACGTCCTGACTTTC. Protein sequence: CASSFQSSGANVLTF.

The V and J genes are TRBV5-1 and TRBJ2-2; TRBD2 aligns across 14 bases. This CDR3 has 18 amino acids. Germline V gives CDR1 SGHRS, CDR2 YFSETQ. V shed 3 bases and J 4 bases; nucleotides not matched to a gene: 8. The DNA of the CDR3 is TGCGCCAGCAGCTCCGGGGGGACTAGCGGGAGTGGCACCGGGGAGCTGTTTTTT. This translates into CASSSGGTSGSGTGELFF.

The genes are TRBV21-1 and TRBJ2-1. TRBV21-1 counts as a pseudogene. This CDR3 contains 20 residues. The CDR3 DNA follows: TGTGCCAGCAGCAAAAGAGATACTCGGTCGGGCCTACCCTCCTACAATGAGCAGTTCTTC. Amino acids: CASSKRDTRSGLPSYNEQFF.

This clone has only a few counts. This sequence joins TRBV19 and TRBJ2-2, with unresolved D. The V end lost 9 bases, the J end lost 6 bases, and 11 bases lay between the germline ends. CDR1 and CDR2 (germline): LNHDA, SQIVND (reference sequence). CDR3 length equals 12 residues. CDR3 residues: CASRTQPGELFF. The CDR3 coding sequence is TGTGCCAGCCGGACCCAACCCGGGGAGCTGTTTTTT.

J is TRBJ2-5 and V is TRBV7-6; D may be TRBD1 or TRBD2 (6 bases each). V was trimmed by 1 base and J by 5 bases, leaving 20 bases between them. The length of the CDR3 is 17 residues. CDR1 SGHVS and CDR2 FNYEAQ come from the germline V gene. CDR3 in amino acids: CASSLGAGANGRETQYF. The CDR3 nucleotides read TGTGCCAGCAGCTTAGGGGCAGGGGCTAATGGGAGGGAGACCCAGTACTTC.

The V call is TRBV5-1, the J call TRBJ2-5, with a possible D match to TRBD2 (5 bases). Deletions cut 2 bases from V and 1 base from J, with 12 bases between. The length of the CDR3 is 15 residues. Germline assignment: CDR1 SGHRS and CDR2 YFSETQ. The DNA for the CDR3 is TGCGCCAGCAGCTTATTAGCGAAAACCCAAGAGACCCAGTACTTC. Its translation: CASSLLAKTQETQYF. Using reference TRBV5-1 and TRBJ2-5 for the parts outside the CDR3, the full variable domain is KAGVTQTPRYLIKTRGQQVTLSCSPISGHRSVSWYQQTPGQGLQFLFEYFSETQRNKGNFPGRFSGRQFSNSRSEMNVSTLELGDSALYLCASSLLAKTQETQYFGPGTRLLVL.

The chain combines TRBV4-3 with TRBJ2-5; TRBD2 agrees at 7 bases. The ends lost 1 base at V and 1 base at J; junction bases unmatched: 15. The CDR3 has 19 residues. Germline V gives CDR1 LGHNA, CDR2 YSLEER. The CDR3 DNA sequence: TGCGCCAGCAGCCAAGCCCCCTACCGAGTAGCGGGCCGCCAAGAGACCCAGTACTTC. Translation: CASSQAPYRVAGRQETQYF.

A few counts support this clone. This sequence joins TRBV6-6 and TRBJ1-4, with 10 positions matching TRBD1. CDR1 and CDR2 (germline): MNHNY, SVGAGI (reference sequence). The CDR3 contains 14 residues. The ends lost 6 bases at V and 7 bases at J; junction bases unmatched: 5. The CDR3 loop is CASRPTGGSEKLFF. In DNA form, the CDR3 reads TGTGCCAGCAGACCGACAGGGGGCAGTGAAAAACTGTTTTTT.

The CDR3 spells CASSEKYEQYF. The CDR3 DNA follows: TGTGCCAGCAGTGAAAAGTACGAGCAGTACTTC. The chain couples TRBV7-9 to TRBJ2-7; D not resolved. This CDR3 is 11 amino acids long. Trimming removed 6 bases from V and 4 bases from J, with 7 bases in between. From germline, CDR1 is SEHNR and CDR2 FQNEAQ (reference sequence).

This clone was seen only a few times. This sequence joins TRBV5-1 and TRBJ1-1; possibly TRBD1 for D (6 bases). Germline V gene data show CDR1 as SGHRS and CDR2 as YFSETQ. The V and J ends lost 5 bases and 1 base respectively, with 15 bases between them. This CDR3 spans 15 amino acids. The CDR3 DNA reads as TGCGCCAGCAGTGGACACCAGGGGACGAACACTGAAGCTTTCTTT. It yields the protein CASSGHQGTNTEAFF. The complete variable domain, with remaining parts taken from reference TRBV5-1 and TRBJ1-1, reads KAGVTQTPRYLIKTRGQQVTLSCSPISGHRSVSWYQQTPGQGLQFLFEYFSETQRNKGNFPGRFSGRQFSNSRSEMNVSTLELGDSALYLCASSGHQGTNTEAFFGQGTRLTVV.

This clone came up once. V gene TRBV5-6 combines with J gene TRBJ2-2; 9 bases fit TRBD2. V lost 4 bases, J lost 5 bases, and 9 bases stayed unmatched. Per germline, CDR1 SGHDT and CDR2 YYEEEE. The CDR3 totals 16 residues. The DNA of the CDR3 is TGTGCCAGCAGCACCATAGCGGGAGTGGGGACCGGGGAGCTGTTTTTT. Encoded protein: CASSTIAGVGTGELFF.

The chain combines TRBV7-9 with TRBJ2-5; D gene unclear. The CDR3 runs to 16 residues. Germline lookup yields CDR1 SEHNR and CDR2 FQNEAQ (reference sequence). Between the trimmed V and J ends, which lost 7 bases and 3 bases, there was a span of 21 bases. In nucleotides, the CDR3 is TGTGCCAGCAAACCGTTGGTCCAGATCGATGAAGAGACCCAGTACTTC. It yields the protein CASKPLVQIDEETQYF.

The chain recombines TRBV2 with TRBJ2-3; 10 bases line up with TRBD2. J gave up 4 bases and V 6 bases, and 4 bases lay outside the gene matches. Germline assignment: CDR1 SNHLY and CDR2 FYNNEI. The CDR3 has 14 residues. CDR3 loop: CASRGTSVADTQYF. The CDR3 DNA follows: TGTGCCAGCAGGGGGACTAGCGTTGCAGATACGCAGTATTTT.

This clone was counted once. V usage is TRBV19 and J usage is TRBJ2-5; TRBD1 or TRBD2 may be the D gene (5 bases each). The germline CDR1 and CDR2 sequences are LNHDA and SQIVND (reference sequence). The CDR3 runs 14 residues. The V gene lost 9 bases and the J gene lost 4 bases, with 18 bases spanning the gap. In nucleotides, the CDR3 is TGTGCCAGGCTTAGAGGGGAATGCAGAGAGACCCAGTACTTC. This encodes CARLRGECRETQYF.

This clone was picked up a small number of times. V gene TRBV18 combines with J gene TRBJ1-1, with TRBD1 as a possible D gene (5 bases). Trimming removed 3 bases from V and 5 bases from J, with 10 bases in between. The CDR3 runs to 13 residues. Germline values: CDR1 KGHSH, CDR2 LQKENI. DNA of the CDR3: TGTGCCAGCTCACCCTCGAGGGGAACTGAAGCTTTCTTT. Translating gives CASSPSRGTEAFF.

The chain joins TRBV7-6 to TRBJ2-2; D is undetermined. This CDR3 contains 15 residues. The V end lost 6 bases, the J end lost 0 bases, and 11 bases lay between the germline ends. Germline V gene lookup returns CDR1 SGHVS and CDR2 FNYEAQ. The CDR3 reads CASSQQQANTGELFF. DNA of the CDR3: TGTGCCAGCAGTCAACAGCAGGCGAACACCGGGGAGCTGTTTTTT.

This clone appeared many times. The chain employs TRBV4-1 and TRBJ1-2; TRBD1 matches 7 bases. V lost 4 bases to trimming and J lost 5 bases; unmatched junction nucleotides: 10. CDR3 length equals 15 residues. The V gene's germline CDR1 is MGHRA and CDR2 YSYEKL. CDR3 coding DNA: TGCGCCAGCAGCCCCCGGGACAGTGGCGGGTATGGCTACACCTTC. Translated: CASSPRDSGGYGYTF.

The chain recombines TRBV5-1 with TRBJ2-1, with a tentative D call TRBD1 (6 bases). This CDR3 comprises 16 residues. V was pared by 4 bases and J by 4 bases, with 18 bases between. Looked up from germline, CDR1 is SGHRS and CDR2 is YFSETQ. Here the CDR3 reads CASSLGHPRGYNEQFF. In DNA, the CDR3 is TGCGCCAGCAGCCTGGGACACCCCCGGGGTTACAATGAGCAGTTCTTC.

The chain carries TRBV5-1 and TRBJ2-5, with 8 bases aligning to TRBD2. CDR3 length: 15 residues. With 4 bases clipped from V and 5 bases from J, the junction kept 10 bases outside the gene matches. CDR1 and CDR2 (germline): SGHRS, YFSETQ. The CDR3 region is CASSPPLAGGETQYF. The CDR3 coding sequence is TGCGCCAGCAGCCCACCGCTAGCGGGTGGGGAGACCCAGTACTTC.

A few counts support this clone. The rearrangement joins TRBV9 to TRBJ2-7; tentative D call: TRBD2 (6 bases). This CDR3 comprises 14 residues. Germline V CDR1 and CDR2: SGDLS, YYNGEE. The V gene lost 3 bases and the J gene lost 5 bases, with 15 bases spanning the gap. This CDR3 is CASSAIGTSHEQYF. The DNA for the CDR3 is TGTGCCAGCAGCGCCATAGGGACTTCTCACGAGCAGTACTTC.

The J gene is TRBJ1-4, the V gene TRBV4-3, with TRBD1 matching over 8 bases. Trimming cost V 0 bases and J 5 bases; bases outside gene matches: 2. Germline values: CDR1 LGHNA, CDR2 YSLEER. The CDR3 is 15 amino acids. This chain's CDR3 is CASSQDRGRNEKLFF. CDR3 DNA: TGCGCCAGCAGCCAAGACAGGGGGCGAAATGAAAAACTGTTTTTT.